This TCR beta chain was retrieved from a study of long-term antiretroviral therapy in people with HIV (dated by TCRdb to 2021 to 2024). For the wider study: The earliest samples were collected about a decade before the 2015 WHO recommendation for immediate ART, when ART was typically delayed until CD4 counts fell. About a third of the roughly 30 participants with HIV were female. From over 25 adults with confirmed HIV infection, the cohort provided approximately 190 cryopreserved PBMC samples, gathered serially across a mean of around six years (range 1-12). This retrospective serial study examined whether starting ART and sustained HIV suppression were associated with changes in the composition and diversity of the TRB repertoire in peripheral blood. No cross-contamination during QIAcube processing was shown when test extractions of a monoclonal T-cell line were performed alongside approximately 32 polyclonal samples.

The immunoSEQ hsTCRB v3.0 assay was used at survey level resolution to sequence the TRB variable region. TRB sequencing targeted a depth of roughly 40,000-55,000 T-cell genomes per sample. An Illumina MiSeq with a v3 150-cycle kit was used to sequence the pooled TRB libraries. The published analysis was carried out like this. Repertoire analysis was run in R within a reproducible Nextflow workflow that covered QC, data transformation and analysis. LymphoSeq2, an R package for exploring AIRR-Seq data, was used to implement custom analyses. After excluding a handful of samples that yielded fewer than 5000 total TRB sequences, 150 to 200 HIV repertoires remained for analysis. Among the 180 to 200 retained HIV repertoires, 55 to 60 were collected before ART initiation and 120 to 140 were collected after ART initiation. Repertoires were downsampled to 5000 TRB nucleotide sequences, with summary statistics averaged over 100 downsampling iterations. Only TRB sequences with CDR3 regions of at least seven amino acids were retained for analysis. Diversity was assessed using a clonality score derived from Shannon entropy and using the Gini coefficient. Repertoire networks linked the top 5000 CDR3 amino acid sequences whenever two sequences differed by an edit distance of one. For TRB CDR3 amino acid sequences, antigen specificity groups and MHC restriction were predicted with GLIPH2. To flag known associations with CMV, EBV, HIV or tissue antigens, CDR3 amino acid sequences were compared against VDJdb and McPAS-TCR. Pre-ART, post-ART and control groups were compared with Wilcoxon signed-rank tests and Holm-Bonferroni correction. The immuneACCESS repertoire file appears here via TCRdb, limited to in-frame rearrangements. These files lack a portion of the clones; in checked studies, under half of the deficit traces to unresolved V genes, and the cause of the others is not known. Clone size and V and J calls were adopted from that table, with D and trimming inferred from the DNA. The sample table lists tens of thousands of clones, more than 75% of them with a count of one. 7% to 10% of the sample is in the top ten clones.

For CDR1 and CDR2, the germline V gene lists SGHTA and FQGNSA. The CDR3 measures 14 amino acids from cysteine to phenylalanine. Solely the CDR3 DNA is kept, with 42 bases framed from the first base. Trimming at the junction amounts to 5 bases on V and 7 bases on J, and the germline ends lie 18 bases apart. As concerns this clone: There is no known antigen for this receptor. Base qualities were left out, and no much larger clone turns up one base away.

Participants were included only if at least one PBMC sample before ART initiation and at least two post-ART samples were available. Every participant with HIV received treatment in the United States of America. Before DNA extraction, cryopreserved samples of roughly 1-10 million PBMC were thawed and washed. At the time of the earliest PBMC sample, participants with HIV were aged between roughly 20 and 60 years. PBMC samples were contributed by each participant from 1-4 timepoints before ART initiation and 2-8 timepoints after ART initiation, with a median of 7 samples. Serial HIV viral load, CD4+ T-cell count, ART history and demographic data were obtained for every participant. Genomic DNA was extracted from unsorted PBMC with a Qiagen kit on a QIAcube, with processing performed in batches of 12 samples. The paper's findings and limits, for the study overall: Compared with controls, HIV repertoires had narrower CDR3 length ranges, and the network structure pointed to an antigen-experienced repertoire that shifted only slightly toward naive after ART. Starting ART was linked to a significant rise in TRB diversity, yet even after long-term ART the diversity remained significantly lower than in transplant donor controls. The repertoire was dominated across all time points by expanded TRB clones identified before ART initiation, although this dominance was seen to fluctuate and to decrease in many PLHIV after ART. Because pre-ART samples had limited cell numbers, unsorted PBMC were profiled rather than sorted CD4+ and CD8+ T cells. The samples were dated from about 2004 to 2017, and the ART regimens that were used may be less effective than current ART regimens. No data were available on ART adherence, viral resistance or therapy changes, limiting inferences about post-ART repertoire changes. Because PBMC availability was limited, only the TCR beta chain was sequenced, with no alpha chain pairing.

The sample was unsorted PBMCs, taken 4.7 to 5 years after starting antiretroviral therapy. The source of this sequence is a man aged 40-49 years with HIV. The chain is made from TRBV7-2 and TRBJ2-7, with TRBD2 as a weak D call on 6 bases. The CDR3 region has the sequence CASSRGPGTPEQYF. Read as DNA, the sequence is TGTGCCAGCAGCAGAGGCCCTGGGACTCCGGAGCAGTACTTC.